A single sample gave rise to the 28 T cell receptor beta chains below, sequenced in a study of graft-versus-host responses after intestinal transplantation. Their specific antigens are unknown. Only in-frame clones appear in the TCRdb table, and some are missing; sequencing was by immunoSEQ multiplex PCR. The sample lists 90,000 to 150,000 clones; approximately 95% were seen once. This sample comprised unstimulated CD8+ T cells sorted from spleen or lymph node cells, obtained before intestinal transplant. The receptors derive from a human donor who received an intestinal transplant.

The DNA for the CDR3 is TGTGCCAGCAGTTATGGACAGAACTACAATGAGCAGTTCTTC. It specifies CASSYGQNYNEQFF. V usage is TRBV6-6 and J usage is TRBJ2-1; maybe TRBD1 (6 bases). Trimming shortened V by 3 bases and J by 3 bases, and 9 bases separated the two germline ends. The CDR3 has 14 amino acids. The germline V gene has CDR1 MNHNY and CDR2 SVGAGI (reference sequence).

The V gene is TRBV4-2, the J gene TRBJ1-2, with D perhaps matching TRBD1 (5 bases). The CDR3 covers 15 residues. The germline CDR1 and CDR2 sequences are LGHNA and YNFKEQ. Trimming removed 4 bases from V and 2 bases from J, with 14 bases in between. The CDR3 sequence: CASSLDGRGNYGYTF. In DNA, the CDR3 is TGTGCCAGCAGCCTAGACGGGAGGGGCAACTATGGCTACACCTTC.

The chain uses TRBV6-5 and TRBJ2-5, with TRBD1 matching over 7 bases. CDR1 is MNHEY and CDR2 is SVGAGI in the germline V gene. With 7 bases clipped from V and 4 bases from J, the junction kept 12 bases outside the gene matches. The CDR3 spans 15 residues. The CDR3 nucleotides are TGTGCCAGCACCGGGGACAGAGGCACGGGAGAGACCCAGTACTTC. Residues: CASTGDRGTGETQYF.

The J gene is TRBJ2-1, the V gene TRBV7-2; D is undetermined. CDR1 SGHTA and CDR2 FQGNSA come from the germline V gene. Between the trimmed V and J ends, which lost 5 bases and 0 bases, there was a span of 11 bases. This CDR3 is built from 15 residues. The CDR3 DNA sequence: TGTGCCAGCAGCCCTGACTCGAGCTCCTACAATGAGCAGTTCTTC. Translated, it gives CASSPDSSSYNEQFF.

The chain employs TRBV28 and TRBJ1-4; TRBD1 agrees at 9 bases. The trim removed 8 bases at V and 6 bases at J, leaving 1 base unmatched. Per the germline V gene, CDR1 is MDHEN and CDR2 is SYDVKM. This CDR3 has 12 amino acids. Here the CDR3 reads CASRDRDEKLFF. CDR3 bases: TGTGCCAGCCGGGACAGGGATGAAAAACTGTTTTTT.

This clone showed up just once. The CDR3 DNA is TGTGCCAGCAGCAAAAGGGACCGGGACAGGAGTTATCAGCCCCAGCATTTT. Protein sequence: CASSKRDRDRSYQPQHF. The V gene is TRBV21-1, the J gene TRBJ1-5; the table's D call, TRBD1, was not checked against the DNA. TRBV21-1 is a recognized pseudogene. CDR3 size: 17 residues.

In this sample, this clone turned up once. This chain joins TRBV29-1 and TRBJ2-2, with 9 bases fitting TRBD1. Germline lookup yields CDR1 SQVTM and CDR2 ANQGSEA. V was pared by 5 bases and J by 6 bases, with 10 bases of the junction left unmatched. The CDR3 sequence is 15 residues long. The DNA of the CDR3 is TGCAGCGTTCCAGGACAGGGGAGGGCTCCCGGGGAGCTGTTTTTT. This translates into CSVPGQGRAPGELFF.

The J gene is TRBJ2-1, the V gene TRBV6-6; weak D call: TRBD1 (5 bases). From germline, CDR1 is MNHNY and CDR2 SVGAGI (reference sequence). This CDR3 is built from 16 residues. Trimming cost V 6 bases and J 2 bases, with 17 bases left between them. The CDR3 protein is CASSKKGRLPYNEQFF. The CDR3 DNA sequence: TGTGCCAGCAGCAAAAAGGGGCGGCTCCCCTACAATGAGCAGTTCTTC.

This chain uses TRBV4-2 with TRBJ1-1; 8 bases agree with TRBD1. CDR1 and CDR2 (germline): LGHNA, YNFKEQ. Trimming took 4 bases from V and 4 from J; bases not matched to a gene: 8. The CDR3 extends over 15 amino acids. The CDR3 DNA is TGTGCCAGCAGCCCCTCCCAGGGGGCGCGCACTGAAGCTTTCTTT. Protein sequence: CASSPSQGARTEAFF.

V gene TRBV4-3 combines with J gene TRBJ2-7; D might be TRBD1 (6 bases). CDR1 LGHNA and CDR2 YSLEER come from the germline V gene. There are 14 residues in the CDR3. Trimming removed 0 bases at V and 2 bases at J, with 8 bases between. For the CDR3, the DNA is TGCGCCAGCAGCCAAGAGGACAGAACCTACGAGCAGTACTTC. It encodes CASSQEDRTYEQYF.

The chain couples TRBV28 to TRBJ2-5; D is unresolved. Trimming pared 2 bases from V and 5 bases from J, leaving 9 bases between. CDR3 length equals 13 residues. Germline CDR1 and CDR2: MDHEN and SYDVKM. In DNA, the CDR3 is TGTGCCAGCAGTTTAGGGTCATGGGAGACCCAGTACTTC. Its translation: CASSLGSWETQYF.

The V and J genes are TRBV2 and TRBJ2-5; D is perhaps TRBD2 (6 bases). Judging by the DNA end, TRBJ2-7 fits better; the J call may be wrong. This CDR3 contains 13 residues. Per the germline V gene, CDR1 is SNHLY and CDR2 is FYNNEI. CDR3 nucleotides: TGTGCCAGCAGGGGGGGAGAAACCTACGAGCAGTACTTC. It translates to CASRGGETYEQYF.

V is TRBV15 and J is TRBJ1-5; the D is unclear. The germline V gene has CDR1 LNHNV and CDR2 YYDKDF (reference sequence). V was shortened by 4 bases and J by 6 bases, with 7 bases between the two germline ends. The CDR3 covers 12 residues. CDR3 residues: CATSMNGQPQHF. CDR3 in DNA: TGTGCCACCAGCATGAACGGTCAGCCCCAGCATTTT.

The V gene is TRBV6-5, the J gene TRBJ1-1, with D uncertain. V was pared by 6 bases and J by 1 base, with 9 bases between. Germline-derived CDR1 and CDR2 are MNHEY and SVGAGI. CDR3 length: 13 residues. Written as DNA, the CDR3 is TGTGCCAGCAGGCGAGGGAGGAACACTGAAGCTTTCTTT. As protein: CASRRGRNTEAFF.

The genes are TRBV4-3 and TRBJ2-7; TRBD1 might be the D (5 bases). The germline gives CDR1 LGHNA, CDR2 YSLEER. V was cut by 0 bases and J by 6 bases, with 9 bases left in between. The CDR3 consists of 13 residues. The CDR3 here is CASSQDRVGEQYF. The CDR3, as DNA: TGCGCCAGCAGCCAAGACAGGGTTGGCGAGCAGTACTTC.

This rearrangement joins TRBV6-1 to TRBJ1-1; the D is unclear. This CDR3 comprises 12 residues. The germline V and J ends were trimmed by 7 bases and 4 bases, with 10 bases remaining between them. CDR1 and CDR2 (germline): MNHNS, SASEGT. This CDR3 reads CASTSGLTEAFF. The CDR3 DNA reads TGTGCCAGCACCAGTGGGCTCACTGAAGCTTTCTTT.

This sequence joins TRBV6-5 and TRBJ2-3; TRBD2 matches at 7 bases. CDR1 is MNHEY, CDR2 SVGAGI, per germline. After removal of 1 base from V and 0 bases from J, the junction contained 4 bases not matched to a gene. The CDR3 is 16 residues long. The DNA of the CDR3 is TGTGCCAGCAGTTACTACGCGGGGGAAAGCACAGATACGCAGTATTTT. As protein: CASSYYAGESTDTQYF.

V gene TRBV5-1 combines with J gene TRBJ2-3, with D possibly being TRBD2 (5 bases). Germline V gene lookup returns CDR1 SGHRS and CDR2 YFSETQ. The CDR3 is 15 residues long. V lost 0 bases and J 2 bases, leaving 10 bases between the germline ends. As DNA, the CDR3 is TGCGCCAGCAGCTTGGAGAGGGCGGTCACAGATACGCAGTATTTT. Translated, it gives CASSLERAVTDTQYF.

In its sample, this clone was seen once. CDR3 DNA sequence: TGTGCCAGCAGCTTGGGTGGGCTAGCGGGAGAGACTAATGAGCAGTTCTTC. Its translation: CASSLGGLAGETNEQFF. The rearrangement uses TRBV7-9 and TRBJ2-1, with 10 bases that match TRBD2. Per germline, CDR1 SEHNR and CDR2 FQNEAQ (reference sequence). V lost 3 bases, J lost 7 bases, and 12 bases stayed unmatched. This CDR3 has 17 residues.

This clone was counted a single time. In nucleotides, the CDR3 is TGTGCCAGCAGCCCTCCGGATCCAAATGAAAAACTGTTTTTT. Translating gives CASSPPDPNEKLFF. The rearrangement uses TRBV11-2 and TRBJ1-4; D not resolved. This CDR3 contains 14 residues. The V end was cut by 5 bases, the J end by 5 bases, with 12 bases between. Per the germline V gene, CDR1 is SGHAT and CDR2 is FQNNGV.

The rearrangement links TRBV6-6 to TRBJ2-7; possible D gene TRBD1, 6 bases. CDR1 MNHNY and CDR2 SVGAGI come from the germline V gene (reference sequence). Trimming took off 8 bases at V and 4 bases at J, with 15 bases between the two ends. The CDR3 runs 13 residues. The CDR3 is CASGPTGLYEQYF. For the CDR3, the DNA is TGTGCCAGCGGGCCCACAGGGTTGTACGAGCAGTACTTC.

This clone came up once. The V call is TRBV15, the J call TRBJ1-6; D possibly corresponds to TRBD1 (5 bases). V was cut by 1 base and J by 4 bases, with 14 bases left in between. The CDR3 consists of 17 residues. The germline V gene encodes CDR1 LNHNV and CDR2 YYDKDF (reference sequence). In DNA form, the CDR3 reads TGTGCCACCAGCAGAGGCCCCACGCAGGGTTATAATTCACCCCTCCACTTT. Protein: CATSRGPTQGYNSPLHF. Full variable domain (remainder filled in from reference TRBV15 and TRBJ1-6): DAMVIQNPRYQVTQFGKPVTLSCSQTLNHNVMYWYQQKSSQAPKLLFHYYDKDFNNEADTPDNFQSRRPNTSFCFLDIRSPGLGDTAMYLCATSRGPTQGYNSPLHFGNGTRLTVT.

Written as DNA, the CDR3 is TGTGCCAGTAGTACCCCATCTGCCGACAGGGCCGACAATCAGCCCCAGCATTTT. Translating it yields CASSTPSADRADNQPQHF. This sequence joins TRBV19 and TRBJ1-5; TRBD1 agrees at 7 bases. From germline, CDR1 is LNHDA and CDR2 SQIVND (reference sequence). The CDR3 length is 18 residues. V dropped 4 bases and J dropped 3; count of bases not matched to a gene: 15.

The V gene is TRBV6-5, the J gene TRBJ2-7; TRBD1 or TRBD2 may be the D gene (6 bases each). CDR1 and CDR2 from the germline V gene are MNHEY and SVGAGI. The CDR3 is 16 residues long. V was clipped by 2 bases and J by 2 bases, with 16 bases between them. The CDR3 DNA reads TGTGCCAGCAGTTACGATCTTCGGAGGGGGACCTACGAGCAGTACTTC. Its protein product is CASSYDLRRGTYEQYF.

The gene calls are TRBV7-2 and TRBJ2-1, with TRBD2 matching over 7 bases. CDR1 is SGHTA, CDR2 FQGNSA, per germline. The CDR3 loop spans 15 amino acids. The junction had 3 bases not matched to a gene; V was cut back by 2 bases and J by 2 bases. CDR3 in DNA: TGTGCCAGCAGCTTATTGGGGGGGGCCTACAATGAGCAGTTCTTC. Encoded protein: CASSLLGGAYNEQFF.

The J gene is TRBJ1-5, the V gene TRBV27; no clear D. The germline CDR1 and CDR2 sequences are MNHEY and SMNVEV (reference sequence). The length of the CDR3 is 14 residues. Trimming stripped 0 bases from V and 7 bases from J, with 10 bases between. CDR3 residues: CASSLSARGQPQHF. CDR3 sequence (DNA): TGTGCCAGCAGTTTATCGGCGAGAGGGCAGCCCCAGCATTTT.

The chain recombines TRBV28 with TRBJ2-7, with a weak D call TRBD1 (6 bases). Germline CDR1 is MDHEN and CDR2 is SYDVKM. The V and J ends lost 4 bases and 1 base respectively, with 20 bases between them. There are 17 residues in the CDR3. CDR3 region: CASSSFTGQWGSYEQYF. CDR3 nucleotides: TGTGCCAGCAGTTCTTTCACCGGACAGTGGGGGTCCTACGAGCAGTACTTC.

V gene TRBV7-6 combines with J gene TRBJ2-1; perhaps D is TRBD1 or TRBD2 (5 bases each). V lost 5 bases, J lost 4 bases, and 18 bases lay in between. The CDR3 has 16 residues. The V gene's germline CDR1 is SGHVS and CDR2 FNYEAQ. This chain's CDR3 is CASSRKVPGPYNEQFF. Here the CDR3 DNA reads TGTGCCAGCAGCCGAAAAGTCCCGGGACCATACAATGAGCAGTTCTTC. Full variable domain (remainder filled in from reference TRBV7-6 and TRBJ2-1): GAGVSQSPRYKVTKRGQDVALRCDPISGHVSLYWYRQALGQGPEFLTYFNYEAQQDKSGLPNDRFSAERPEGSISTLTIQRTEQRDSAMYRCASSRKVPGPYNEQFFGPGTRLTVL.